A single sample gave rise to the 27 T cell receptor beta chains below, sequenced in a study of CD8 T cells in ankylosing spondylitis. Study-wide findings and caveats: Eight or nine highly homologous variants formed a TCR beta motif that appeared characteristic of ankylosing spondylitis blood.

TCRdb re-called the 5' RACE reads with MiXCR, one entry per CDR3 protein. Found here are about 420,000 distinct CDR3 sequences, 20% to 25% of them singletons; the top ten hold roughly a sixth. No cognate antigen is known for these TCRs. Sequenced: blood, either unsorted or a sorted T cell fraction (not recorded which). These receptors came from a male donor with ankylosing spondylitis.

The CDR3 reads CASIPGGQGYYGYTF. CDR3 nucleotides: TGTGCCAGCATCCCCGGGGGACAGGGATACTATGGCTACACCTTC. The V gene is TRBV6-1, the J gene TRBJ1-2, with TRBD1 identical over 9 bases. Germline values: CDR1 MNHNS, CDR2 SASEGT. The V gene end was trimmed by 7 bases and the J gene end by 3 bases; junction bases not matched to a gene: 9. CDR3 length: 15 amino acids.

This clonotype was observed a few times. The V gene is TRBV7-3, the J gene TRBJ2-5; 8 nucleotides align to TRBD1. CDR1 and CDR2 (germline): SGHTA, FQGTGA. CDR3 length: 16 residues. V was clipped by 3 bases and J by 1 base; unmatched bases: 7. The CDR3 DNA follows: TGTGCCAGCAGCTTGTCTGGCAGGGGGCCCCAAGAGACCCAGTACTTC. As protein: CASSLSGRGPQETQYF.

This clonotype was observed a handful of times. The rearrangement joins TRBV7-9 to TRBJ1-5; no firm D call. Between the trimmed V and J ends, which lost 4 bases and 3 bases, there was a span of 10 bases. Germline CDR1 and CDR2: SEHNR and FQNEAQ (reference sequence). This CDR3 has 14 amino acids. The CDR3 protein is CASSWGNYNQPQHF. The CDR3 DNA reads TGTGCCAGCAGCTGGGGTAATTACAATCAGCCCCAGCATTTT.

The chain couples TRBV11-1 to TRBJ1-5; D not certain. Between the trimmed V and J ends, which lost 5 bases and 1 base, there was a span of 12 bases. This CDR3 spans 15 amino acids. Germline-derived CDR1 and CDR2 are SGHAT and FQDESV (reference sequence). The CDR3 sequence: CASSRGDGSNQPQHF. For the CDR3, the DNA is TGTGCCAGCAGCCGTGGGGATGGGAGCAATCAGCCCCAGCATTTT.

In its sample, this clonotype was seen a few times. This chain connects TRBV7-2 to TRBJ1-5, with D uncertain. Germline V gene lookup returns CDR1 SGHTA and CDR2 FQGNSA. This CDR3 is 14 amino acids long. The germline V and J ends were trimmed by 2 bases and 3 bases, with 8 bases remaining between them. Here the CDR3 DNA reads TGTGCCAGCAGCTTAAGTCGGATCAATCAGCCCCAGCATTTT. It encodes CASSLSRINQPQHF.

This clonotype has more than one count but fewer than ten. This chain joins TRBV29-1 and TRBJ2-1; D is perhaps TRBD2 (5 bases). The germline gives CDR1 SQVTM, CDR2 ANQGSEA. The germline V and J ends were trimmed by 0 bases and 0 bases, with 12 bases remaining between them. CDR3 size: 16 residues. CDR3 nucleotides: TGCAGCGTTGAAGATGAACGGGAACCCTCCTACAATGAGCAGTTCTTC. Translating gives CSVEDEREPSYNEQFF.

This chain joins TRBV20-1 and TRBJ2-7; D tentatively reads TRBD1 or TRBD2 (5 bases each). Germline loops: CDR1 DFQATT, CDR2 SNEGSKA (reference sequence). Trimming shortened V by 5 bases and J by 0 bases, and 11 bases separated the two germline ends. This CDR3 is built from 13 residues. CDR3 nucleotides: TGCAGTGCTTGCCCTGGGGGCTCCTACGAGCAGTACTTC. This encodes CSACPGGSYEQYF.

This clonotype was recorded a few times. The chain couples TRBV18 to TRBJ2-5, with a weak D call TRBD1 (6 bases). This CDR3 comprises 14 residues. Trimming took off 2 bases at V and 2 bases at J, with 9 bases between the two ends. The V gene's germline CDR1 is KGHSH and CDR2 LQKENI. The CDR3, as DNA: TGTGCCAGCTCACCAAGGGACAAACAAGAGACCCAGTACTTC. Protein product: CASSPRDKQETQYF.

This clonotype was counted only a few times. V gene TRBV5-1 combines with J gene TRBJ1-4; 7 bases line up with TRBD1. Germline CDR1 is SGHRS and CDR2 is YFSETQ. The CDR3 loop spans 14 amino acids. The ends lost 4 bases at V and 7 bases at J; junction bases unmatched: 7. The CDR3 nucleotides read TGCGCCAGCAGCATGGACAGGCCAGGTGAAAAACTGTTTTTT. As protein: CASSMDRPGEKLFF.

The V and J genes are TRBV11-2 and TRBJ2-1; 8 bases line up with TRBD2. The CDR3 extends over 17 amino acids. Germline V lookup: CDR1 SGHAT, CDR2 FQNNGV. V lost 0 bases, J lost 7 bases, and 11 bases stayed unmatched. Written as DNA, the CDR3 is TGTGCCAGCAGCTTAGATCAACGAAGCGGGAGCAGGAATGAGCAGTTCTTC. Residues: CASSLDQRSGSRNEQFF.

This clonotype was seen a few times. The chain links TRBV6-2 or TRBV6-3 to TRBJ1-5, with 10 nucleotides matching TRBD1. V was clipped by 7 bases and J by 5 bases; unmatched bases: 5. Germline V gene sequence: CDR1 MNHEY, CDR2 SVGEGT. This CDR3 region has 14 residues. The CDR3 DNA reads TGTGCCAGCACGACAGGGGGCCGGCATCAGCCCCAGCATTTT. This encodes CASTTGGRHQPQHF.

This clonotype was detected only a few times. This chain joins TRBV5-1 and TRBJ2-1; D unclear. Germline-derived CDR1 and CDR2 are SGHRS and YFSETQ. The CDR3 extends over 15 amino acids. Trimming cost V 0 bases and J 7 bases, with 14 bases left between them. CDR3 residues: CASSLDGLSLNEQFF. The CDR3 coding sequence is TGCGCCAGCAGCTTGGACGGGCTGTCGCTAAATGAGCAGTTCTTC.

This clonotype has a handful of counts. This sequence joins TRBV20-1 and TRBJ2-2; no clear D. CDR1 DFQATT and CDR2 SNEGSKA come from the germline V gene (reference sequence). V was clipped by 0 bases and J by 1 base, with 12 bases between them. CDR3 size: 16 residues. In nucleotides, the CDR3 is TGCAGTGCTAGAGATTGGGCCTGGCAGAACACCGGGGAGCTGTTTTTT. Amino acids: CSARDWAWQNTGELFF.

In its sample, this clonotype was seen many times. The V gene is TRBV6-5, the J gene TRBJ1-3, with unresolved D. The V end lost 0 bases, the J end lost 2 bases, and 11 bases lay between the germline ends. Germline-derived CDR1 and CDR2 are MNHEY and SVGAGI. CDR3 length: 16 amino acids. In DNA form, the CDR3 reads TGTGCCAGCAGTTACTCGATAAATGGGCCTGGAAACACCATATATTTT. This translates into CASSYSINGPGNTIYF.

V and J are TRBV7-3 and TRBJ2-3; D may be TRBD2 (5 bases). The V and J ends lost 5 bases and 6 bases respectively, with 15 bases between them. This CDR3 contains 14 residues. Germline lookup yields CDR1 SGHTA and CDR2 FQGTGA. CDR3 in amino acids: CASSPRSQRDTQYF. In DNA form, the CDR3 reads TGTGCCAGCAGCCCCCGCAGTCAGCGGGATACGCAGTATTTT.

This chain uses TRBV28 with TRBJ2-7; 14 bases are a match to TRBD2. This CDR3 region has 15 residues. V shed 6 bases, J shed 7 bases, and the junction held 8 bases outside the gene matches. CDR1 MDHEN and CDR2 SYDVKM come from the germline V gene. CDR3 sequence (DNA): TGTGCCAGCAGCAAGGGGACTAGCGGGAGTCGTGAGCAGTACTTC. This gives the protein CASSKGTSGSREQYF. The full variable domain, its missing parts supplied by reference TRBV28 and TRBJ2-7, is DVKVTQSSRYLVKRTGEKVFLECVQDMDHENMFWYRQDPGLGLRLIYFSYDVKMKEKGDIPEGYSVSREKKERFSLILESASTNQTSMYLCASSKGTSGSREQYFGPGTRLTVT.

The V gene is TRBV20-1, the J gene TRBJ2-1; 9 bases map to TRBD2. Germline V gene lookup returns CDR1 DFQATT and CDR2 SNEGSKA (reference sequence). V lost 0 bases and J lost 0; bases outside the gene matches: 9. The CDR3 spans 18 residues. The CDR3 loop reads CSARDGSGRFSSYNEQFF. The CDR3 bases are TGCAGTGCTAGAGATGGAAGCGGGAGGTTCAGCTCCTACAATGAGCAGTTCTTC.

The V call is TRBV27, the J call TRBJ2-1; possibly TRBD2 for D (6 bases). CDR1 and CDR2 from the germline V gene are MNHEY and SMNVEV (reference sequence). CDR3 size: 12 residues. Trimming left V 4 bases short and J 10 bases short, with 11 bases between. CDR3 amino acids: CASSYGSGEQFF. The CDR3 nucleotides read TGTGCCAGCAGTTACGGGAGCGGAGAGCAGTTCTTC.

The chain uses TRBV20-1 and TRBJ2-1, with a tentative D call TRBD2 (5 bases). With 4 bases removed from V and 0 bases from J, the gap between germline ends came to 10 bases. Germline V CDR1 and CDR2: DFQATT, SNEGSKA (reference sequence). CDR3 length: 14 residues. CDR3 nucleotide sequence: TGCAGTGCTATTGGACTCCTCTCCTACAATGAGCAGTTCTTC. Its protein product is CSAIGLLSYNEQFF.

The chain employs TRBV7-2 and TRBJ2-5; D gene ambiguous. The germline gives CDR1 SGHTA, CDR2 FQGNSA. V was pared by 0 bases and J by 0 bases, with 11 bases between. The CDR3 has 16 amino acids. The CDR3 spells CASSLAVALHQETQYF. DNA for the CDR3: TGTGCCAGCAGCTTAGCTGTTGCTCTCCACCAAGAGACCCAGTACTTC.

This clonotype came up a few times. V and J are TRBV7-9 and TRBJ2-2; D gene ambiguous. Germline V CDR1 and CDR2: SEHNR, FQNEAQ (reference sequence). Trimming removed 5 bases at V and 4 bases at J, with 5 bases between. The CDR3 covers 12 residues. The CDR3 DNA is TGTGCCAGCAGCCAAGTCACCGGGGAGCTGTTTTTT. Amino acid sequence: CASSQVTGELFF.

The rearrangement uses TRBV5-1 and TRBJ2-5, with no clear D. This CDR3 comprises 14 residues. The germline CDR1 and CDR2 sequences are SGHRS and YFSETQ. V lost 0 bases to trimming and J lost 2 bases, with 8 bases between them. The CDR3 protein is CASSLENRQETQYF. The CDR3 DNA is TGCGCCAGCAGCTTGGAAAACCGGCAAGAGACCCAGTACTTC.

This clonotype was counted a few times. V gene TRBV5-1 combines with J gene TRBJ1-1; 8 nucleotides agree with TRBD1. Germline V CDR1 and CDR2: SGHRS, YFSETQ. The CDR3 loop spans 15 amino acids. J gave up 1 base and V 8 bases, and 10 bases lay outside the gene matches. DNA of the CDR3: TGCGCCAGTAGGAGACAGGGGCGAGAGAACACTGAAGCTTTCTTT. Translation gives CASRRQGRENTEAFF.

The chain carries TRBV5-1 and TRBJ2-1, with D possibly matching TRBD1 (5 bases). The V end lost 0 bases, the J end lost 7 bases, and 11 bases lay between the germline ends. The CDR3 is 14 residues long. Germline values: CDR1 SGHRS, CDR2 YFSETQ. The CDR3 DNA reads as TGCGCCAGCAGCTTGGCCAGGGCGGAAAATGAGCAGTTCTTC. Protein: CASSLARAENEQFF. The whole variable domain, filled in from reference TRBV5-1 and TRBJ2-1, reads KAGVTQTPRYLIKTRGQQVTLSCSPISGHRSVSWYQQTPGQGLQFLFEYFSETQRNKGNFPGRFSGRQFSNSRSEMNVSTLELGDSALYLCASSLARAENEQFFGPGTRLTVL.

V gene TRBV12-3 or TRBV12-4 combines with J gene TRBJ2-2; D may correspond to TRBD1 or TRBD2 (8 bases each). The CDR3 covers 15 residues. V was pared by 8 bases and J by 9 bases, with 22 bases between. The CDR3 reads CASGVAGQEGRELFF. CDR3 sequence (DNA): TGTGCCAGCGGGGTAGCGGGACAGGAGGGTAGGGAGCTGTTTTTT.

The chain links TRBV2 to TRBJ2-3; tentatively, D is TRBD1 (6 bases). The length of the CDR3 is 13 residues. V was pared by 6 bases and J by 3 bases, with 10 bases between. Germline V lookup: CDR1 SNHLY, CDR2 FYNNEI. CDR3: CASRNRETDTQYF. DNA for the CDR3: TGTGCCAGCAGAAACAGGGAAACAGATACGCAGTATTTT.

There are a few counts of this clonotype. The chain links TRBV12-3 or TRBV12-4 to TRBJ2-5; TRBD1 matches 7 bases. With V trimmed by 6 bases and J by 6 bases, 10 bases remained unmatched. The CDR3 sequence is 14 residues long. CDR3: CASRSGGESKTQYF. The CDR3 DNA follows: TGTGCCAGCAGATCAGGGGGAGAATCGAAGACCCAGTACTTC.